The 5 T cell receptor beta chains below come from one sample, sequenced in a study of T cells in Graves' hyperthyroidism and ophthalmopathy (dated 2019 in TCRdb). Library prep was done by multiplex PCR. TCRdb records Illumina HiSeq 2000 as the sequencer. The TCR beta CDR3 regions were amplified from RNA transcripts. The TCR CDR3 was subjected to a first round of RT-PCR using the HTBI primer set and the Qiagen OneStep RT-PCR kit. TCRdb reran the public reads through fastp at Q25 and MiXCR, keeping productive beta chains. CDR3 protein sequences are deduplicated, and each keeps its most common genes and DNA. The sample data list around 280,000 distinct CDR3 sequences, and approximately 14% of these were observed just once. The top ten hold 7.9% of the sample. Sequencing was done on a sample of blood. The origin of the receptors is a woman in her 40s with Graves' hyperthyroidism.

This clonotype was observed at least ten times. The V gene is TRBV28, the J gene TRBJ1-3; TRBD1 agrees at 9 bases. This CDR3 region has 13 residues. The V gene end was trimmed by 5 bases and the J gene end by 7 bases; junction bases not matched to a gene: 3. Germline V gene sequence: CDR1 MDHEN, CDR2 SYDVKM. The CDR3 spells CASSTGTGNTIYF. CDR3 DNA sequence: TGTGCCAGCAGTACCGGGACAGGGAACACCATATATTTT.

This clonotype was seen at least ten times. The V gene is TRBV28, the J gene TRBJ2-7; a possible D gene is TRBD1 (5 bases). The CDR3 contains 15 residues. Trimming took off 3 bases at V and 9 bases at J, with 21 bases between the two ends. Germline-derived CDR1 and CDR2 are MDHEN and SYDVKM. CDR3 DNA: TGTGCCAGCAGTTTTTCTAGGGGTACTACGCACGGGCAGTACTTC. It encodes CASSFSRGTTHGQYF.

This clonotype showed up just a few times. This chain links TRBV24-1 with TRBJ1-5; 9 positions agree with TRBD1. J was trimmed by 6 bases and V by 3 bases; bases with no gene match: 5. The CDR3 is 15 residues long. The germline V gene has CDR1 KGHDR and CDR2 SFDVKD. The CDR3 here is CATSDQRQGGQPQHF. The CDR3 region has the DNA TGTGCCACCAGTGATCAAAGACAGGGGGGTCAGCCCCAGCATTTT.

This clonotype was found many times. The V gene is TRBV20-1, the J gene TRBJ1-1; tentatively, D is TRBD1 (6 bases). The CDR3 length is 14 residues. Germline V gene lookup returns CDR1 DFQATT and CDR2 SNEGSKA (reference sequence). V gave up 6 bases and J gave up 4 bases, with 18 bases separating them. CDR3: CSARKGHPTTEAFF. The DNA of the CDR3 is TGCAGTGCGCGTAAGGGACATCCAACCACTGAAGCTTTCTTT.

This clonotype came up many times. The chain employs TRBV5-1 and TRBJ2-5; TRBD1 aligns across 7 bases. Germline lookup yields CDR1 SGHRS and CDR2 YFSETQ. The CDR3 contains 13 residues. J was trimmed by 5 bases and V by 2 bases; bases with no gene match: 3. The CDR3 DNA reads TGCGCCAGCAGCTTTCCACAGGGGGAGACCCAGTACTTC. This sequence encodes CASSFPQGETQYF.